The present TCR beta chain was sequenced within a study of technical replicates of blood from a handful of donors. The repertoire was sequenced with immunoSEQ multiplex PCR; TCRdb's copy has only in-frame clones and lacks some. The table shows about 80,000 clones, with about 86% occurring only once. In its sample, this clone was seen once. Germline V gene lookup returns CDR1 SGHAT and CDR2 FQNNGV. Trimming removed 5 bases from V and 3 bases from J; junction bases left unmatched: 6. This CDR3 contains 14 residues. This receptor was taken from a human donor in good health. Some clones in this sample may be carry-over from other donors' samples. Input material: PBMCs. The genes are TRBV11-2 and TRBJ2-5; TRBD2 agrees at 7 bases. The CDR3 region is CASSKRLAEETQYF. The CDR3, as DNA: TGTGCCAGCAGCAAACGACTAGCAGAAGAGACCCAGTACTTC.